The 26 T cell receptor beta chains given below trace back to one sample, sequenced in a study of cytomegalovirus exposure and HLA in healthy donors. Clones were sequenced by immunoSEQ multiplex PCR, and TCRdb holds only the in-frame ones, with some missing. The sample records about 120,000 clones, 89% being singletons. Sample: PBMCs. The source is a woman aged 18 to 35 in good health and CMV-seronegative.

CDR3 in amino acids: CASIDRTGSSGANVLTF. Written as DNA, the CDR3 is TGTGCCAGCATTGATAGGACAGGGAGCTCTGGGGCCAACGTCCTGACTTTC. The chain carries TRBV25-1 and TRBJ2-6, with TRBD1 matching 8 bases. V trimming: 7 bases; J trimming: 0 bases; junction bases outside the gene matches: 8. This CDR3 is 17 amino acids long. Germline loops: CDR1 MGHDK, CDR2 SYGVNS.

The chain has TRBV7-9 and TRBJ2-7; TRBD2 matches at 11 bases. The germline V gene encodes CDR1 SEHNR and CDR2 FQNEAQ (reference sequence). Unmatched junction bases numbered 6, after V lost 0 bases and J lost 2 bases. The CDR3 sequence is 17 residues long. This CDR3 reads CASSLAWLAGGAYEQYF. The CDR3 DNA is TGTGCCAGCAGCTTAGCTTGGCTAGCGGGAGGCGCCTACGAGCAGTACTTC.

The chain couples TRBV7-9 to TRBJ2-1; 8 bases map to TRBD2. Germline V lookup: CDR1 SEHNR, CDR2 FQNEAQ (reference sequence). This CDR3 has 16 residues. The V gene end was trimmed by 4 bases and the J gene end by 8 bases; junction bases not matched to a gene: 13. The CDR3 DNA is TGTGCCAGCAGCTCGTTAGCGGGGACCACTCTTTATGAGCAGTTCTTC. This gives the protein CASSSLAGTTLYEQFF.

The sample holds a few counts of this clone. The rearrangement uses TRBV20-1 and TRBJ2-3; D remains ambiguous. Trimming stripped 0 bases from V and 10 bases from J, with 8 bases between. Germline V lookup: CDR1 DFQATT, CDR2 SNEGSKA (reference sequence). The CDR3 loop spans 11 amino acids. This CDR3 reads CSARDSVAQYF. In DNA, the CDR3 is TGCAGTGCTAGAGACAGCGTTGCGCAGTATTTT.

The chain uses TRBV5-1 and TRBJ2-7; TRBD2 matches 9 bases. The length of the CDR3 is 13 residues. J was trimmed by 7 bases and V by 6 bases; bases with no gene match: 8. Germline lookup yields CDR1 SGHRS and CDR2 YFSETQ. CDR3 DNA: TGCGCCAGCAACCGCGGGAGGGCAGGAGAGCAGTACTTC. It encodes CASNRGRAGEQYF. Using reference TRBV5-1 and TRBJ2-7 for the parts outside the CDR3, the full variable domain is KAGVTQTPRYLIKTRGQQVTLSCSPISGHRSVSWYQQTPGQGLQFLFEYFSETQRNKGNFPGRFSGRQFSNSRSEMNVSTLELGDSALYLCASNRGRAGEQYFGPGTRLTVT.

The chain joins TRBV28 to TRBJ1-2, with 9 bases that match TRBD1. The germline V gene encodes CDR1 MDHEN and CDR2 SYDVKM. The CDR3 length is 15 residues. V lost 7 bases to trimming and J lost 7 bases; unmatched junction nucleotides: 13. In DNA, the CDR3 is TGTGCCAGCAACCGTGGGACAGGGAGATTTGGTGGCTACACCTTC. It codes for CASNRGTGRFGGYTF.

The chain employs TRBV19 and TRBJ1-3; D is ambiguous. This CDR3 has 17 amino acids. Trimming pared 1 base from V and 3 bases from J, leaving 16 bases between. In germline, CDR1 is LNHDA, CDR2 SQIVND (reference sequence). The DNA for the CDR3 is TGTGCCAGTAGTATAGTTCTCGAAAGAGGTCATGGAAACACCATATATTTT. It translates to CASSIVLERGHGNTIYF. The full variable domain, with the rest looked up from reference TRBV19 and TRBJ1-3, is DGGITQSPKYLFRKEGQNVTLSCEQNLNHDAMYWYRQDPGQGLRLIYYSQIVNDFQKGDIAEGYSVSREKKESFPLTVTSAQKNPTAFYLCASSIVLERGHGNTIYFGEGSWLTVV.

This sequence joins TRBV2 and TRBJ1-1, with 7 bases that match TRBD1. Germline assignment: CDR1 SNHLY and CDR2 FYNNEI. The CDR3 loop spans 18 amino acids. Trimming removed 5 bases from V and 5 bases from J; junction bases left unmatched: 20. The CDR3 is CASSYTPGGQTARTEAFF. Here the CDR3 DNA reads TGTGCCAGCAGTTACACCCCTGGGGGACAGACGGCGAGAACTGAAGCTTTCTTT.

This chain joins TRBV2 and TRBJ2-7; a weak D match, TRBD1 (7 bases). Per the germline V gene, CDR1 is SNHLY and CDR2 is FYNNEI. The CDR3 length is 12 residues. Trimming removed 9 bases from V and 7 bases from J, with 16 bases in between. CDR3 amino acids: CARVGPGGEQYF. The CDR3 bases are TGTGCCAGAGTTGGGCCAGGGGGGGAGCAGTACTTC.

The chain recombines TRBV30 with TRBJ2-7; TRBD1 matches at 9 bases. The length of the CDR3 is 14 residues. Germline assignment: CDR1 GTSNPN and CDR2 SVGIG (reference sequence). V trimming: 4 bases; J trimming: 5 bases; junction bases outside the gene matches: 9. This chain's CDR3 is CAWTSGTGGDEQYV. CDR3 bases: TGTGCCTGGACCTCCGGAACAGGGGGCGACGAGCAGTACGTC.

The chain links TRBV11-3 to TRBJ2-1; TRBD2 matches at 7 bases. Losses at the gene ends were 0 bases for V and 7 bases for J; bases not matched to a gene: 6. CDR1 is SGHNT and CDR2 is YENEEA in the germline V gene. The CDR3 loop spans 15 amino acids. The CDR3 DNA follows: TGTGCCAGCAGCTTAGAGAGCGGGGCCGGGAATGAGCAGTTCTTC. It codes for CASSLESGAGNEQFF.

This chain uses TRBV5-1 with TRBJ2-1; 11 nucleotides line up with TRBD2. CDR3 length: 17 residues. J gave up 4 bases and V 0 bases, and 6 bases lay outside the gene matches. Germline V lookup: CDR1 SGHRS, CDR2 YFSETQ. In DNA form, the CDR3 reads TGCGCCAGCAGCTTGGATACTAGCGGGAGAGATTACAATGAGCAGTTCTTC. Its translation: CASSLDTSGRDYNEQFF.

J is TRBJ2-1 and V is TRBV6-1; 9 bases are a match to TRBD2. The CDR3 is made up of 14 amino acids. Germline V gives CDR1 MNHNS, CDR2 SASEGT. J lost 6 bases, V lost 8 bases, and 8 bases had no gene match. The CDR3 DNA sequence: TGTGCCAGCGTGGCGGGAGGGCCAGTCAATGAGCAGTTCTTC. Residues: CASVAGGPVNEQFF.

This clone came up a few times. V gene TRBV28 combines with J gene TRBJ1-4; D may be TRBD1 (6 bases). Trimming removed 7 bases from V and 8 bases from J, with 26 bases in between. Germline V gene lookup returns CDR1 MDHEN and CDR2 SYDVKM. The CDR3 length is 17 residues. The DNA for the CDR3 is TGTGCCAGCAAATACAAAGTAACAGGGATTCAGGGAGAAAAACTGTTTTTT. This translates into CASKYKVTGIQGEKLFF.

The chain combines TRBV10-3 with TRBJ1-1; the D is unclear. Germline CDR1 is ENHRY and CDR2 is SYGVKD. The CDR3 loop spans 13 amino acids. The V and J ends lost 3 bases and 3 bases respectively, with 8 bases between them. The CDR3 nucleotides read TGTGCCATCAGTGACTGGAGGGACACTGAAGCTTTCTTT. Protein sequence: CAISDWRDTEAFF.

As DNA, the CDR3 is TGTGCCAGCAGCCGAACGACAGGGTTTATTCTGGCTAATGAAAAACTGTTTTTT. Translating it yields CASSRTTGFILANEKLFF. This rearrangement joins TRBV5-8 to TRBJ1-4; TRBD1 agrees at 7 bases. V was pared by 4 bases and J by 3 bases, with 15 bases of the junction left unmatched. Germline V lookup: CDR1 SGHTS, CDR2 YDEGEE. The CDR3 loop spans 18 amino acids.

The chain recombines TRBV30 with TRBJ1-3; 10 bases match TRBD1. The V and J ends lost 2 bases and 2 bases, in that order; junction bases with no gene match: 3. Germline V gene data show CDR1 as GTSNPN and CDR2 as SVGIG (reference sequence). The CDR3 is 15 amino acids. CDR3 amino acids: CAWSLDRGAGNTIYF. The CDR3 DNA reads as TGTGCCTGGAGTCTGGACAGGGGGGCTGGAAACACCATATATTTT. The variable domain in full, completed from reference TRBV30 and TRBJ1-3, reads SQTIHQWPATLVQPVGSPLSLECTVEGTSNPNLYWYRQAAGRGLQLLFYSVGIGQISSEVPQNLSASRPQDRQFILSSKKLLLSDSGFYLCAWSLDRGAGNTIYFGEGSWLTVV.

The rearrangement links TRBV30 to TRBJ1-1; 7 nucleotides match TRBD1. In germline, CDR1 is GTSNPN, CDR2 SVGIG (reference sequence). CDR3 size: 15 residues. V lost 3 bases to trimming and J lost 6 bases; unmatched junction nucleotides: 13. Here the CDR3 reads CAWSEGGQGGPEAFF. The DNA for the CDR3 is TGTGCCTGGAGCGAAGGGGGGCAGGGGGGCCCTGAAGCTTTCTTT.

This chain connects TRBV4-3 to TRBJ1-5; no clear D gene. Germline loops: CDR1 LGHNA, CDR2 YSLEER. The CDR3 covers 13 residues. V lost 0 bases and J 4 bases, leaving 4 bases between the germline ends. The CDR3 DNA follows: TGCGCCAGCAGCCAAGACACTAATCAGCCCCAGCATTTT. The encoded protein is CASSQDTNQPQHF.

The chain links TRBV6-5 to TRBJ2-7, with TRBD2 matching over 11 bases. With V trimmed by 5 bases and J by 7 bases, 7 bases remained unmatched. The length of the CDR3 is 14 residues. Per the germline V gene, CDR1 is MNHEY and CDR2 is SVGAGI. The CDR3 spells CASSRLAGTGEQYF. The CDR3 DNA sequence: TGTGCCAGCAGTAGACTAGCGGGGACCGGGGAGCAGTACTTC.

Details on this clone: Other DNA sequences within the sample encode an identical CDR3. The chain has TRBV27 and TRBJ2-1; TRBD2 aligns across 8 bases. The J segment lost 5 bases and the V segment lost 1 base, leaving 1 base of the junction unmatched. This CDR3 has 14 residues. The germline CDR1 and CDR2 sequences are MNHEY and SMNVEV (reference sequence). CDR3 in amino acids: CASSLLAGNNEQFF. The CDR3 DNA reads TGTGCCAGCAGTTTATTAGCGGGGAACAATGAGCAGTTCTTC.

V and J are TRBV2 and TRBJ1-4; 11 bases align to TRBD1. The length of the CDR3 is 16 residues. CDR1 SNHLY and CDR2 FYNNEI come from the germline V gene. The ends lost 0 bases at V and 8 bases at J; junction bases unmatched: 5. The CDR3 DNA reads as TGTGCCAGCAGTGAAGCGAGGCGGGACAGGGGGGAAAAACTGTTTTTT. Amino acids: CASSEARRDRGEKLFF.

The chain carries TRBV7-9 and TRBJ1-5; 7 nucleotides align to TRBD1. The junction had 6 bases not matched to a gene; V was cut back by 0 bases and J by 7 bases. Germline V CDR1 and CDR2: SEHNR, FQNEAQ (reference sequence). This CDR3 comprises 15 residues. The CDR3 is CASSLAGGAKQPQHF. In DNA, the CDR3 is TGTGCCAGCAGCTTAGCAGGGGGCGCAAAGCAGCCCCAGCATTTT.

The chain uses TRBV15 and TRBJ2-3; 14 bases line up with TRBD2. CDR1 is LNHNV and CDR2 is YYDKDF in the germline V gene (reference sequence). Losses at the gene ends were 4 bases for V and 6 bases for J; bases not matched to a gene: 12. The CDR3 has 18 residues. The CDR3 DNA follows: TGTGCCACCAGCAAAAACCCGGGACTAGCGGGAGTATACGATACGCAGTATTTT. It encodes CATSKNPGLAGVYDTQYF.

This clone was observed a single time. The chain links TRBV5-6 to TRBJ2-1, with TRBD1 as a possible D gene (6 bases). Germline values: CDR1 SGHDT, CDR2 YYEEEE. Between the trimmed V and J ends, which lost 3 bases and 8 bases, there was a span of 15 bases. The CDR3 spans 14 residues. The DNA of the CDR3 is TGTGCCAGCAGCTCAGATTACAGGGAATATGAGCAGTTCTTC. It encodes CASSSDYREYEQFF. Full variable domain (outside the CDR3, taken from reference TRBV5-6 and TRBJ2-1): DAGVTQSPTHLIKTRGQQVTLRCSPKSGHDTVSWYQQALGQGPQFIFQYYEEEERQRGNFPDRFSGHQFPNYSSELNVNALLLGDSALYLCASSSDYREYEQFFGPGTRLTVL.

The genes are TRBV5-4 and TRBJ2-1; the match to TRBD2 covers 13 bases. Trimming cost V 3 bases and J 9 bases; bases outside gene matches: 12. Germline CDR1 reads SGHNT; CDR2 reads YYREEE (reference sequence). The CDR3 extends over 17 amino acids. The CDR3 coding sequence is TGTGCCAGCAGCTCCGAGCAACTAGCGGGAGGGCGTGGTGAGCAGTTCTTC. Translated: CASSSEQLAGGRGEQFF.